The source of this T cell receptor beta chain is a study of T cell responses to AZD1222 COVID-19 vaccine. Study-level results: Among AZD1222 vaccinees, only five or six were seropositive at baseline. Two AZD1222 administrations were followed by greater Spike-specific TCR breadth and depth.

Sequencing was performed with immunoSEQ multiplex PCR; in TCRdb, only in-frame clones are kept and a portion is missing. In the table there are 130,000 or so clones, about 90% of which are singletons. The CDR3 runs 15 residues. Germline V gene sequence: CDR1 SGHRS, CDR2 YFSETQ. The V end was cut by 0 bases, the J end by 3 bases, with 13 bases between. To note about this clone: Its antigen remains unknown.

V is TRBV5-1 and J is TRBJ2-7; the D gene is possibly TRBD1 (5 bases). Sample: peripheral blood, taken 28 days after the second AZD1222 dose. The receptor comes from an adult who received the AZD1222 COVID-19 vaccine. This chain's CDR3 is CASSLGQIPGYEQYF. The CDR3 bases are TGCGCCAGCAGCTTGGGACAGATACCGGGCTACGAGCAGTACTTC.